These 27 T cell receptor beta chains share one sample of origin, sequenced in a study of T-cell reconstitution after alpha-beta-depleted transplantation in children. A library of TCRbeta sequences, prepared with unique molecular identifiers, was generated. TCRdb reprocessed the PCR reads with MiXCR, giving one entry per CDR3 protein. Among hundreds of thousands of distinct CDR3 sequences listed, 16% were seen once. Sequencing was performed on PBMCs, mostly from graft donor cells, taken 360 days after TCRalphabeta/CD19-depleted stem cell transplant. The receptors originated from a male patient aged 2 to 9 who had a stem cell transplant for acute lymphoblastic leukemia, so the T cells may come from the graft donor.

This clonotype showed up just a few times. The chain has TRBV5-1 and TRBJ2-3; weak D call: TRBD2 (6 bases). This CDR3 contains 15 residues. Germline V gene lookup returns CDR1 SGHRS and CDR2 YFSETQ. Trimming left V 0 bases short and J 3 bases short, with 11 bases between. The CDR3 DNA follows: TGCGCCAGCAGCTTGGTACTAGCTGCAACAGATACGCAGTATTTT. Protein sequence: CASSLVLAATDTQYF.

This clonotype was detected a few times. The rearrangement joins TRBV13 to TRBJ2-7; TRBD2 is a possible D gene (6 bases). CDR1 is PRHDT, CDR2 FYEKMQ, per germline (reference sequence). Trimming removed 5 bases at V and 2 bases at J, with 13 bases between. CDR3 length: 14 residues. CDR3 nucleotide sequence: TGTGCCAGCAGCGCGGGACCGGGGGCCTACGAGCAGTACTTC. It translates to CASSAGPGAYEQYF.

Ten or more counts support this clonotype. This rearrangement joins TRBV7-9 to TRBJ2-4; D remains unclear. This CDR3 spans 14 amino acids. CDR1 and CDR2 (germline): SEHNR, FQNEAQ (reference sequence). The V end lost 2 bases, the J end lost 0 bases, and 5 bases lay between the germline ends. The CDR3 spells CASSLSLAKNIQYF. The CDR3 DNA sequence: TGTGCCAGCAGCTTATCTTTAGCCAAAAACATTCAGTACTTC.

The chain carries TRBV5-1 and TRBJ2-2; D uncertain. The CDR3 covers 16 residues. Germline lookup yields CDR1 SGHRS and CDR2 YFSETQ. V lost 4 bases and J 2 bases, leaving 15 bases between the germline ends. The CDR3 spells CASSPPLGLNTGELFF. CDR3 nucleotides: TGCGCCAGCAGCCCCCCCCTCGGGTTAAACACCGGGGAGCTGTTTTTT.

The CDR3: CAISEGQGGEKLFF. In DNA, the CDR3 is TGTGCCATCAGTGAGGGACAGGGGGGCGAAAAACTGTTTTTT. The rearrangement links TRBV10-3 to TRBJ1-4; 10 nucleotides align to TRBD1. Unmatched junction bases numbered 2, after V lost 2 bases and J lost 8 bases. The CDR3 consists of 14 residues. Germline V gives CDR1 ENHRY, CDR2 SYGVKD.

This rearrangement joins TRBV7-2 to TRBJ1-1, with D tentatively TRBD1 (5 bases). The V gene's germline CDR1 is SGHTA and CDR2 FQGNSA. V lost 5 bases and J lost 12, with 16 bases in between. This CDR3 spans 12 amino acids. CDR3 amino acids: CASSLRQSKTFF. The CDR3 DNA is TGTGCCAGCAGCCTTAGACAGTCAAAGACTTTCTTT.

The chain is built from TRBV20-1 and TRBJ2-5, with D uncertain. Trimming took 3 bases from V and 7 from J, leaving 6 bases between them. CDR1 and CDR2 (germline): DFQATT, SNEGSKA (reference sequence). CDR3 length: 10 amino acids. This CDR3 reads CSASIGTQYF. The CDR3 nucleotides read TGCAGTGCTAGTATTGGGACCCAGTACTTC.

The chain joins TRBV5-4 to TRBJ2-1; D unresolved. This CDR3 spans 12 amino acids. The germline V and J ends were trimmed by 1 base and 10 bases, with 9 bases remaining between them. In germline, CDR1 is SGHNT, CDR2 YYREEE (reference sequence). In DNA, the CDR3 is TGTGCCAGCAGCTTGTGGGCGACGGAGCAGTTCTTC. Translated: CASSLWATEQFF.

This clonotype showed up just a few times. The chain has TRBV18 and TRBJ2-1, with 11 bases fitting TRBD2. Germline CDR1 reads KGHSH; CDR2 reads LQKENI. This CDR3 contains 16 residues. J was trimmed by 4 bases and V by 6 bases; bases with no gene match: 8. CDR3 DNA sequence: TGTGCCAGCTCTCCTTCCGGGACTAGCGGATACAATGAGCAGTTCTTC. This translates into CASSPSGTSGYNEQFF.

The count of this clonotype is one. The chain joins TRBV18 to TRBJ2-1; the match to TRBD1 covers 7 bases. Germline V lookup: CDR1 KGHSH, CDR2 LQKENI. The V gene end was trimmed by 0 bases and the J gene end by 7 bases; junction bases not matched to a gene: 9. CDR3 length: 16 amino acids. The CDR3 DNA reads TGTGCCAGCTCACCACCGGCGACAGGGCAGGGGAATGAGCAGTTCTTC. It is translated as CASSPPATGQGNEQFF.

At least ten counts were recorded for this clonotype. The gene calls are TRBV24-1 and TRBJ2-1; possibly TRBD1 for D (6 bases). V lost 5 bases and J 8 bases, leaving 12 bases between the germline ends. The CDR3 extends over 13 amino acids. In germline, CDR1 is KGHDR, CDR2 SFDVKD. The CDR3 loop is CATSGPGAHEQFF. CDR3 nucleotides: TGTGCCACCAGTGGTCCAGGGGCACATGAGCAGTTCTTC.

This sequence joins TRBV27 and TRBJ1-4, with TRBD1 matching over 8 bases. V shed 4 bases and J 1 base; nucleotides not matched to a gene: 5. The CDR3 consists of 16 residues. Germline CDR1 is MNHEY and CDR2 is SMNVEV (reference sequence). CDR3 in DNA: TGTGCCAGCAGTTCCCTTGACAGGGGAACTAATGAAAAACTGTTTTTT. Protein product: CASSSLDRGTNEKLFF.

The gene calls are TRBV6-5 and TRBJ2-7; maybe TRBD2 (5 bases). CDR3 length: 12 amino acids. Germline V gives CDR1 MNHEY, CDR2 SVGAGI. Trimming took 8 bases from V and 6 from J, leaving 14 bases between them. CDR3 loop: CASSRGGLEQYF. CDR3 bases: TGTGCCAGCTCCCGCGGAGGCCTCGAGCAGTACTTC.

This clonotype was seen more than once but under ten times. This chain uses TRBV9 with TRBJ2-4, with D maybe TRBD2 (5 bases). CDR3 length equals 17 residues. The V gene lost 4 bases and the J gene lost 0 bases, with 17 bases spanning the gap. Germline V lookup: CDR1 SGDLS, CDR2 YYNGEE. This CDR3 reads CASSPDPDYLAKNIQYF. In DNA, the CDR3 is TGTGCCAGCAGCCCCGACCCTGACTACTTAGCCAAAAACATTCAGTACTTC.

The chain carries TRBV5-5 and TRBJ2-5; either TRBD1 or TRBD2 may fit D (5 bases each). From germline, CDR1 is SGHKS and CDR2 YYEKEE (reference sequence). V was trimmed by 0 bases and J by 2 bases, leaving 14 bases between them. The CDR3 runs 16 residues. The CDR3 bases are TGTGCCAGCAGCTTGGGAGCTTCGGGGCTGCAAGAGACCCAGTACTTC. Its protein product is CASSLGASGLQETQYF. Looking up the rest from reference TRBV5-5 and TRBJ2-5 gives the full variable domain: DAGVTQSPTHLIKTRGQQVTLRCSPISGHKSVSWYQQVLGQGPQFIFQYYEKEERGRGNFPDRFSARQFPNYSSELNVNALLLGDSALYLCASSLGASGLQETQYFGPGTRLLVL.

Here the CDR3 reads CASSQRTSGNIQYF. CDR3 DNA sequence: TGCGCCAGCAGCCAACGGACTAGTGGAAACATTCAGTACTTC. The chain couples TRBV5-1 to TRBJ2-4; TRBD2 matches 7 bases. V gave up 4 bases and J gave up 6 bases; unmatched junction bases: 7. CDR1 and CDR2 (germline): SGHRS, YFSETQ. This CDR3 has 14 residues.

The sample holds a few counts of this clonotype. The V call is TRBV4-3, the J call TRBJ1-2, with D possibly matching TRBD1 (5 bases). Germline-derived CDR1 and CDR2 are LGHNA and YSLEER. Between the trimmed V and J ends, which lost 0 bases and 4 bases, there was a span of 27 bases. The length of the CDR3 is 20 residues. CDR3 DNA sequence: TGCGCCAGCAGCCAAGATCCCGCAATCCCCAGGGTCCTCAACCCCTATGGCTACACCTTC. It translates to CASSQDPAIPRVLNPYGYTF.

CDR3 loop: CASSFGPTGSDYGYTF. As DNA, the CDR3 is TGTGCCAGCAGTTTTGGGCCGACAGGGTCCGACTATGGCTACACCTTC. The chain uses TRBV28 and TRBJ1-2, with TRBD1 identical over 7 bases. CDR1 and CDR2 from the germline V gene are MDHEN and SYDVKM. The J segment lost 3 bases and the V segment lost 3 bases, leaving 10 bases of the junction unmatched. The CDR3 spans 16 residues.

The DNA of the CDR3 is TGTGCCAGCAGCTTAACCGGGACTAGCGCGGAGACCCAGTACTTC. It codes for CASSLTGTSAETQYF. The gene calls are TRBV7-3 and TRBJ2-5; 10 bases line up with TRBD2. This CDR3 is built from 15 residues. The trim removed 0 bases at V and 5 bases at J, leaving 3 bases unmatched. Germline loops: CDR1 SGHTA, CDR2 FQGTGA. Based on the CDR3 plus reference TRBV7-3 and TRBJ2-5, the full variable domain is GAGVSQTPSNKVTEKGKYVELRCDPISGHTALYWYRQSLGQGPEFLIYFQGTGAADDSGLPNDRFFAVRPEGSVSTLKIQRTERGDSAVYLCASSLTGTSAETQYFGPGTRLLVL.

The J gene is TRBJ1-6, the V gene TRBV4-2, with 7 bases that match TRBD1. J lost 7 bases, V lost 1 base, and 7 bases had no gene match. Germline CDR1 and CDR2: LGHNA and YNFKEQ. This CDR3 region has 16 residues. CDR3 sequence (DNA): TGTGCCAGCAGCCAAGTTTCGGGACAGCAGAATTCACCCCTCCACTTT. Encoded protein: CASSQVSGQQNSPLHF.

The chain carries TRBV28 and TRBJ2-7; the D gene is possibly TRBD2 (7 bases). With 6 bases removed from V and 3 bases from J, the gap between germline ends came to 21 bases. Germline CDR1 MDHEN, CDR2 SYDVKM. The CDR3 spans 16 residues. The CDR3 nucleotides are TGTGCCAGCAGACCCTGGATAGGGGGGGGGTTCTACGAGCAGTACTTC. Protein: CASRPWIGGGFYEQYF.

V is TRBV29-1 and J is TRBJ2-7; tentatively, D is TRBD1 or TRBD2 (5 bases each). Per the germline V gene, CDR1 is SQVTM and CDR2 is ANQGSEA. CDR3 length: 12 amino acids. Trimming removed 6 bases at V and 5 bases at J, with 14 bases between. The CDR3 bases are TGCAGCGTCCCCGGGACGGACGACGAGCAGTACTTC. Translation gives CSVPGTDDEQYF.

The table lists this clonotype with a few counts. The genes are TRBV4-3 and TRBJ2-1, with D possibly called TRBD1 or TRBD2 (5 bases each). The germline CDR1 and CDR2 sequences are LGHNA and YSLEER. The CDR3 sequence is 13 residues long. Trimming left V 0 bases short and J 8 bases short, with 8 bases between. The CDR3 DNA is TGCGCCAGCAGCCAAGAGATGGGGGATGAGCAGTTCTTC. It specifies CASSQEMGDEQFF.

This clonotype was observed a handful of times. The CDR3 loop reads CSAMGNTGELFF. CDR3 in DNA: TGCAGCGCAATGGGGAACACCGGGGAGCTGTTTTTT. This chain connects TRBV29-1 to TRBJ2-2; unclear D gene. The V gene's germline CDR1 is SQVTM and CDR2 ANQGSEA. The V gene lost 7 bases and the J gene lost 1 base, with 7 bases spanning the gap. The CDR3 covers 12 residues.

This clonotype has just a few counts. The genes are TRBV29-1 and TRBJ2-3; D perhaps matches TRBD2 (6 bases). From germline, CDR1 is SQVTM and CDR2 ANQGSEA. Trimming left V 7 bases short and J 7 bases short, with 18 bases between. CDR3 size: 13 residues. The CDR3 DNA is TGCAGCGCGACTTCGCTAGGAGGGCATACGCAGTATTTT. Amino acids: CSATSLGGHTQYF.

This chain joins TRBV20-1 and TRBJ2-1, with TRBD2 matching 9 bases. CDR3 length: 21 residues. V was pared by 1 base and J by 0 bases, with 19 bases of the junction left unmatched. Germline V gene sequence: CDR1 DFQATT, CDR2 SNEGSKA (reference sequence). CDR3 in amino acids: CSARGKLAGAHRSSSYNEQFF. In nucleotides, the CDR3 is TGCAGTGCTAGAGGGAAATTAGCGGGAGCGCACCGTAGCAGCTCCTACAATGAGCAGTTCTTC.

The sample holds many counts of this clonotype. The chain uses TRBV3-1 and TRBJ2-1; 7 bases are shared with TRBD2. V lost 4 bases and J lost 0; bases outside the gene matches: 3. The CDR3 is made up of 15 amino acids. CDR1 and CDR2 from the germline V gene are LGHDT and YNNKEL (reference sequence). The CDR3 is CASSPRGNSYNEQFF. DNA for the CDR3: TGTGCCAGCAGCCCGCGGGGGAACTCCTACAATGAGCAGTTCTTC.